This T cell receptor beta chain was sequenced during a study of long-term antiretroviral therapy in people with HIV (dated by TCRdb to the early 2020s). Study-wide context: The earliest samples were collected roughly a decade before the 2015 WHO recommendation for immediate ART, at a time when ART was usually postponed until CD4 counts fell. Among the 30 to 35 participants with HIV, over nine were female. From over 25 adults with confirmed HIV infection, the cohort provided around 180 cryopreserved PBMC samples, gathered serially across a mean of about six years (range 1-12). A retrospective serial study tested whether ART initiation and durable HIV suppression were associated with changes in peripheral blood TRB repertoire composition and diversity. No cross-contamination during QIAcube processing was shown when test extractions of a monoclonal T-cell line were performed alongside approximately 32 polyclonal samples. Broad study findings and their caveats: Compared with controls, HIV repertoires had narrower CDR3 length ranges, and the network structure pointed to an antigen-experienced repertoire that shifted only slightly toward naive after ART. Unsorted PBMC were profiled instead of sorted CD4+ and CD8+ T cells because pre-ART samples had limited cell numbers. Inferences about post-ART repertoire changes were limited because no data were available on ART adherence, viral resistance or therapy changes. ART initiation was associated with a significant increase in TRB diversity, but diversity stayed significantly below transplant donor controls even after long-term ART. The repertoire was dominated across all time points by expanded TRB clones identified before ART initiation, although this dominance was seen to fluctuate and to decrease in many PLHIV after ART. The samples span the years 2004 to 2017, and the ART regimens used at that time may not be as effective as current regimens. Owing to limited PBMC availability, only the TCR beta chain was sequenced, without alpha chain pairing.

Participants were included only if at least one PBMC sample before ART initiation and at least two post-ART samples were available. Every participant with HIV received treatment in the United States of America. Before DNA extraction, cryopreserved samples containing about 0.9-10 million PBMC were thawed and washed. At the time of the earliest PBMC sample, participants with HIV were aged between about 20 and 54 years. PBMC samples from each participant spanned 1-4 timepoints before ART initiation and 2-8 timepoints after ART initiation, with a median of 7 samples. Serial HIV viral load, CD4+ T-cell count, ART history and demographic data were obtained for every participant. A Qiagen kit on a QIAcube was used to extract genomic DNA from unsorted PBMC, with samples processed in batches of 12. The immunoSEQ hsTCRB v3.0 assay was used at survey level resolution for TRB variable region sequencing. TRB sequencing targeted a depth of about 40,000-55,000 T-cell genomes per sample. Pooled TRB libraries were sequenced on an Illumina MiSeq with a v3 150-cycle kit. The authors' analysis ran thus. Repertoire analysis was performed in R inside a reproducible Nextflow workflow that covered QC, data transformation and analysis. LymphoSeq2, an R package for exploring AIRR-Seq data, was used to implement custom analyses. A handful of samples that produced fewer than 5000 total TRB sequences were removed, so 150 to 200 HIV repertoires were analyzed. Among the 180 to 200 retained HIV repertoires, about 57 were collected before ART initiation and 120 to 130 were collected after ART initiation. Repertoires were downsampled to 5000 TRB nucleotide sequences, and summary statistics were averaged over 100 downsampling iterations. TRB sequences were retained for analysis only if CDR3 regions of at least seven amino acids were present. Diversity was measured with a Shannon entropy-derived clonality score and the Gini coefficient. In repertoire networks, the top 5000 CDR3 amino acid sequences were linked whenever an edit distance of one separated two sequences. Antigen specificity groups and MHC restriction were predicted for TRB CDR3 amino acid sequences with GLIPH2. To flag known CMV, EBV, HIV or tissue antigen associations, CDR3 amino acid sequences were matched against VDJdb and McPAS-TCR. Pre-ART, post-ART and control groups were compared with Wilcoxon signed-rank tests and Holm-Bonferroni correction. The source is immuneACCESS, and TCRdb retained only in-frame sequences with V and J called. Part of the clones is not carried over; for the studies checked, unresolved V genes explain less than half of this, and the remainder is unexplained. V and J calls and clone size are copied from that table; D and trimming were computed from the DNA. The sample profile shows roughly 34,000 clones; 70% to 90% of them were found once. Together, the top ten hold more than 4.5% of the sample.

About this clone itself: Its binding antigen is unknown. No clone much larger than this one lies a single base away; base qualities are absent.

Trimming leaves V shorter by 3 bases and J shorter by 4 bases, with the junction holding 5 bases beyond the gene matches. The CDR3 measures 14 amino acids from cysteine to phenylalanine. Only CDR3 DNA is held: 42 bases, read in frame from base 1. According to the germline V gene, CDR1 reads SGHTS and CDR2 reads YDEGEE. The receptor chain draws on TRBV5-8 and TRBJ1-2; 8 bases in the junction line up with TRBD1. This TCR derives from a woman under 40 with HIV. Sequencing used unsorted PBMCs, obtained just over 2.7 years before starting antiretroviral therapy. Here the CDR3 is given as CASSSRGQVYGYTF. Read as DNA, the sequence is TGTGCCAGCAGCTCGAGGGGACAGGTCTATGGCTACACCTTC.